The clone carrying this T cell receptor (beta chain) was counted between two and nine times. These data originate in a study of T cells after yellow fever vaccination. About the research overall: Low-cell-number fractions were prepared with SMART-Seq v4 Ultra Low Input.

By 5'RACE template switching, TCR cDNA was produced, with a universal primer site and UMIs added in the process. From the 5' RACE reads, TCRdb called clonotypes with MiXCR, one entry per CDR3 protein. Counted here are about 85,000 distinct CDR3 sequences, about 14% occurring once; the ten biggest clones make up under 30%. The CDR3 extends over 17 amino acids. The germline gives CDR1 ENHRY, CDR2 SYGVKD. With V trimmed by 2 bases and J by 6 bases, 11 bases remained unmatched. Study findings and constraints: Faster peaking, at day 5 versus 15, marked a secondary response that was weaker.

This chain links TRBV10-3 with TRBJ2-5, with TRBD1 matching 11 bases. The TCR originated in a man younger than 35 who received the YFV17D yellow fever vaccine. Specimen: CD8+ T cells not binding an NS4B(214-222) dextramer, sorted from PBMCs, collected more than 20 days after the first yellow fever vaccination. The CDR3: CAISEPNLGTGGKTQYF. CDR3 nucleotides: TGTGCCATCAGTGAGCCAAATCTCGGGACAGGGGGAAAGACCCAGTACTTC.